The 12 T cell receptor beta chains below were found in one sample sequenced in a study of blood T cell repertoires in COVID-19. Profiling relied on immunoSEQ multiplex PCR, and the TCRdb table lists in-frame clones only, not all of them. The sample shows over 110,000 clones, 80% of them seen only once. Sequences were obtained from peripheral blood. Receptors originate from a man aged 70-80 years who had recovered from COVID-19.

The V gene is TRBV21-1, the J gene TRBJ2-7; the D call of TRBD1 is as the table states it, not checked on the DNA. TRBV21-1 is marked as a pseudogene. The CDR3 contains 17 residues. The CDR3 sequence: CASSSQPADRRHYEQYF. In DNA form, the CDR3 reads TGTGCCAGCAGTTCCCAGCCCGCTGACAGACGACACTACGAGCAGTACTTC.

The chain combines TRBV4-3 with TRBJ1-2; weak D call: TRBD1 (5 bases). CDR1 is LGHNA and CDR2 is YSLEER in the germline V gene. This CDR3 spans 16 amino acids. Trimming cost V 0 bases and J 2 bases, with 13 bases left between them. The CDR3 spells CASSQEGGGSNYGYTF. The CDR3 nucleotides read TGCGCCAGCAGCCAAGAGGGCGGGGGATCAAACTATGGCTACACCTTC.

This clone was detected once. The chain uses TRBV6-2 or TRBV6-3 and TRBJ2-3, with 8 bases aligning to TRBD2. Germline V gene data show CDR1 as MNHEY and CDR2 as SVGEGT. J was trimmed by 0 bases and V by 5 bases; bases with no gene match: 7. This CDR3 has 16 residues. The CDR3 is CASSPAGATSTDTQYF. CDR3 in DNA: TGTGCCAGCAGTCCAGCGGGAGCAACTAGCACAGATACGCAGTATTTT.

The chain combines TRBV5-1 with TRBJ2-1; 7 positions agree with TRBD2. This CDR3 is 18 amino acids long. The V and J ends lost 0 bases and 5 bases, in that order; junction bases with no gene match: 14. The V gene's germline CDR1 is SGHRS and CDR2 YFSETQ. CDR3 loop: CASSLAPGGYRTNNEQFF. CDR3 coding DNA: TGCGCCAGCAGCTTGGCCCCGGGAGGCTACCGCACGAACAATGAGCAGTTCTTC.

The rearrangement uses TRBV6-5 and TRBJ2-2, with TRBD2 matching over 7 bases. The CDR3 has 12 amino acids. Germline CDR1 MNHEY, CDR2 SVGAGI. The CDR3 sequence is CASSGGTGELFF. The CDR3 DNA is TGTGCTTCATCCGGGGGGACCGGGGAGCTGTTTTTT.

This clone has ten or more counts. J is TRBJ2-1 and V is TRBV10-3; 11 positions match TRBD2. J was trimmed by 1 base and V by 6 bases; bases with no gene match: 5. This CDR3 spans 16 amino acids. Germline loops: CDR1 ENHRY, CDR2 SYGVKD. Here the CDR3 DNA reads TGTGCCATCAGACCCGGGACTAGCGGTTCCTACAATGAGCAGTTCTTC. Translated, it gives CAIRPGTSGSYNEQFF.

This chain connects TRBV7-8 to TRBJ2-7; possibly TRBD2 for D (6 bases). Germline assignment: CDR1 SGHVS and CDR2 FQNEAQ. V shed 4 bases and J shed 2 bases, with 12 bases lying between them. The CDR3 is 14 amino acids. The DNA of the CDR3 is TGTGCCAGCAGCTGGAGGGTACAGCCCTACGAGCAGTACTTC. Its translation is CASSWRVQPYEQYF.

V gene TRBV7-2 combines with J gene TRBJ2-1; D not certain. Germline V gene lookup returns CDR1 SGHTA and CDR2 FQGNSA. The CDR3 covers 14 residues. V shed 0 bases and J shed 11 bases, with 14 bases lying between them. The CDR3 spells CASSLAFGKVQQFF. CDR3 in DNA: TGTGCCAGCAGCTTAGCGTTTGGCAAAGTACAGCAGTTCTTC.

The chain links TRBV5-4 to TRBJ2-1; D call uncertain. This CDR3 has 13 residues. With 4 bases removed from V and 12 bases from J, the gap between germline ends came to 17 bases. Germline CDR1 is SGHNT and CDR2 is YYREEE (reference sequence). In nucleotides, the CDR3 is TGTGCCAGCAGCCTGGAAAGTGGCTTCTCGCAGTTCTTC. Translation: CASSLESGFSQFF.

The chain joins TRBV12-3 or TRBV12-4 to TRBJ2-5; TRBD1 matches at 9 bases. The ends lost 5 bases at V and 5 bases at J; junction bases unmatched: 0. The CDR3 has 12 residues. This CDR3 is CASSGQGETQYF. The CDR3 DNA reads TGTGCCAGCAGTGGACAGGGGGAGACCCAGTACTTC.

The V call is TRBV19, the J call TRBJ1-6; TRBD1 is a possible D gene (6 bases). Trimming took off 8 bases at V and 7 bases at J, with 21 bases between the two ends. CDR1 is LNHDA, CDR2 SQIVND, per germline (reference sequence). CDR3 size: 16 residues. CDR3 amino acids: CASRTVPQLGNSPLHF. CDR3 coding DNA: TGTGCCAGTCGGACAGTCCCTCAGCTTGGCAATTCACCCCTCCACTTT.

This clone was detected only a few times. The genes are TRBV5-1 and TRBJ1-6, with 8 bases that match TRBD1. V trimming: 0 bases; J trimming: 5 bases; junction bases outside the gene matches: 4. CDR1 is SGHRS and CDR2 is YFSETQ in the germline V gene. This CDR3 has 16 amino acids. As DNA, the CDR3 is TGCGCCAGCAGCTTGGAGGAACAGGGGGATAATTCACCCCTCCACTTT. Protein sequence: CASSLEEQGDNSPLHF.